A single T cell receptor (beta chain) is shown here with its context. The data are from a study of blood T cell repertoires in COVID-19. Study-level background: Sources were T cells, B-cell-depleted T cells, or PBMCs; the material itself was cDNA or gDNA.

Repertoires were generated with immunoSEQ multiplex PCR, while TCRdb's copy carries only in-frame clones and drops some. Of fewer than 350,000 clones listed, 85% were seen once; the top ten hold 2% to 3%. Trimming took off 8 bases at V and 12 bases at J, with 11 bases between the two ends. This CDR3 has 11 amino acids. Germline CDR1 is LNHDA and CDR2 is SQIVND (reference sequence). What was sequenced was PBMCs or T cells enriched from blood (not recorded which). This sequence originates from a woman between 50 and 59 years old who had recovered from COVID-19. This rearrangement joins TRBV19 to TRBJ1-6, with no clear D. CDR3 in DNA: TGTGCCAGTGGGGAGGTTGGACCCCTCCACTTT. This encodes CASGEVGPLHF.